The 29 T cell receptor beta chains below come from one sample, sequenced in a study of blood T cells in healthy people across ages. Then a second PCR, running roughly 7 to 11 cycles, was carried out with a sample-barcoded 5' primer and a J-beta primer mix. Using its own MiXCR run on the 5' RACE reads, TCRdb lists one record per CDR3 protein. The sample lists about 1 million distinct CDR3 sequences; roughly a quarter were seen once. This same sample was also part of a study on T cells of mothers and their children.

Sequencing used blood. Source of these receptors: a girl aged 2-10 years in good health.

This sequence joins TRBV7-6 and TRBJ2-1, with 11 bases aligning to TRBD2. With 5 bases clipped from V and 3 bases from J, the junction kept 9 bases outside the gene matches. CDR1 and CDR2 (germline): SGHVS, FNYEAQ. This CDR3 contains 17 residues. CDR3 in DNA: TGTGCCAGCAGCCCTAATCCGGGACTAGCGGACTACAATGAGCAGTTCTTC. Translating it yields CASSPNPGLADYNEQFF.

This clonotype was counted a few times. The chain uses TRBV20-1 and TRBJ2-5; weak D call: TRBD2 (6 bases). V lost 5 bases, J lost 4 bases, and 17 bases lay in between. This CDR3 is 14 amino acids long. Germline CDR1 reads DFQATT; CDR2 reads SNEGSKA (reference sequence). Written as DNA, the CDR3 is TGCAGTGCTCAGAAACAGGACGGGGGAGAGACCCAGTACTTC. This encodes CSAQKQDGGETQYF.

Only a few counts were recorded for this clonotype. The rearrangement joins TRBV6-6 to TRBJ2-5, with D possibly being TRBD2 (5 bases). The end of the DNA fits TRBJ2-1 better, so the J call may be wrong. The CDR3 is made up of 13 amino acids. The germline CDR1 and CDR2 sequences are MNHNY and SVGAGI (reference sequence). CDR3 sequence: CASSYGPGSVQFF. As DNA, the CDR3 is TGTGCCAGCAGTTACGGCCCGGGGAGTGTGCAGTTCTTC.

This clonotype has a handful of counts. The chain joins TRBV18 to TRBJ2-5; TRBD1 agrees at 9 bases. Trimming removed 5 bases from V and 5 bases from J; junction bases left unmatched: 6. The CDR3 sequence is 14 residues long. The germline CDR1 and CDR2 sequences are KGHSH and LQKENI. The CDR3: CASSSRTGEETQYF. The CDR3 DNA reads TGTGCCAGCTCATCCCGGACAGGGGAGGAGACCCAGTACTTC.

This clonotype has just a few counts. The rearrangement links TRBV7-3 to TRBJ2-5, with D hard to call. V lost 5 bases and J 7 bases, leaving 8 bases between the germline ends. The CDR3 is made up of 11 amino acids. The germline CDR1 and CDR2 sequences are SGHTA and FQGTGA. The DNA of the CDR3 is TGTGCCAGCAGCACAGACGGGACCCAGTACTTC. Translation: CASSTDGTQYF.

The rearrangement joins TRBV7-9 to TRBJ2-7, with TRBD1 identical over 9 bases. In germline, CDR1 is SEHNR, CDR2 FQNEAQ (reference sequence). The CDR3 runs to 15 residues. V trimming: 3 bases; J trimming: 3 bases; junction bases outside the gene matches: 6. The CDR3 sequence is CASSFSGTGRYEQYF. The CDR3 bases are TGTGCCAGCAGCTTCTCCGGGACAGGGCGCTACGAGCAGTACTTC.

The sample holds one count of this clonotype. CDR3 sequence: CASRSGTSLTDTQYF. The CDR3, as DNA: TGTGCCAGCAGATCCGGGACTAGCCTCACAGATACGCAGTATTTT. The rearrangement joins TRBV12-3 or TRBV12-4 to TRBJ2-3; 9 bases are shared with TRBD2. The J segment lost 2 bases and the V segment lost 6 bases, leaving 6 bases of the junction unmatched. This CDR3 is 15 amino acids long.

This clonotype appeared a few times. This sequence joins TRBV12-3 or TRBV12-4 and TRBJ2-5, with D perhaps matching TRBD2 (6 bases). This CDR3 contains 12 residues. Trimming took off 8 bases at V and 4 bases at J, with 11 bases between the two ends. CDR3 DNA sequence: TGTGCCAGCCGGGACTTGGGAGAGACCCAGTACTTC. Amino acids: CASRDLGETQYF.

This clonotype was observed a handful of times. The V gene is TRBV2, the J gene TRBJ2-3, with 9 positions matching TRBD1. Germline V gene data show CDR1 as SNHLY and CDR2 as FYNNEI. With 7 bases clipped from V and 0 bases from J, the junction kept 8 bases outside the gene matches. The length of the CDR3 is 16 residues. The CDR3 here is CASNEQGARSTDTQYF. The CDR3 coding sequence is TGTGCCAGCAACGAACAGGGGGCGCGGAGCACAGATACGCAGTATTTT.

The rearrangement uses TRBV2 and TRBJ2-2, with D possibly being TRBD2 (5 bases). V was trimmed by 4 bases and J by 6 bases, leaving 12 bases between them. Looked up from germline, CDR1 is SNHLY and CDR2 is FYNNEI. The CDR3 runs 14 residues. Written as DNA, the CDR3 is TGTGCCAGCAGTGCCCTAACTAGTCCCGGGGAGCTGTTTTTT. This encodes CASSALTSPGELFF.

In the case of this clonotype: At one end the junction does not follow the germline gene, possibly because of a read error. The chain has TRBV29-1 and TRBJ1-4; the D gene is possibly TRBD1 (5 bases). CDR1 and CDR2 (germline): SQVTM, ANQGSEA. The CDR3 is 14 amino acids. The CDR3 is CSVVWGPTNEKLFF. The CDR3, as DNA: TGCAGCGTTGTGTGGGGCCCAACGAATGAAAAACTGTTTTTT.

This rearrangement joins TRBV11-2 to TRBJ1-2; 12 bases align to TRBD1. The J segment lost 6 bases and the V segment lost 1 base, leaving 3 bases of the junction unmatched. Germline-derived CDR1 and CDR2 are SGHAT and FQNNGV. CDR3 length: 15 amino acids. CDR3 amino acids: CASSLGGQGADGYTF. The CDR3 coding sequence is TGTGCCAGCAGCTTAGGGGGACAGGGGGCAGATGGCTACACCTTC.

This clonotype was counted a few times. The chain employs TRBV4-3 and TRBJ2-4; D may be TRBD1 or TRBD2 (5 bases each). The V end lost 3 bases, the J end lost 7 bases, and 19 bases lay between the germline ends. This CDR3 is 16 amino acids long. CDR1 LGHNA and CDR2 YSLEER come from the germline V gene. CDR3 protein: CASSQGGRDVSNIQYF. In DNA form, the CDR3 reads TGCGCCAGCAGCCAGGGTGGCCGGGACGTGAGTAACATTCAGTACTTC.

The chain links TRBV20-1 to TRBJ2-1; either TRBD1 or TRBD2 may fit D (6 bases each). Near its end, the DNA agrees better with TRBJ2-5, so the J call may be wrong. Germline V gene lookup returns CDR1 DFQATT and CDR2 SNEGSKA (reference sequence). CDR3 size: 13 residues. CDR3 loop: CSARGGAAETQYF. DNA for the CDR3: TGCAGTGCTAGAGGGGGGGCCGCAGAGACCCAGTACTTC.

The chain couples TRBV12-3 or TRBV12-4 to TRBJ2-1, with 14 bases matching TRBD2. This CDR3 contains 15 residues. V gave up 4 bases and J gave up 12 bases; unmatched junction bases: 8. The CDR3 DNA reads TGTGCCAGCAGTTCCGGGACTAGCGGGAGTGTCAGGCAGTTCTTC. Translated: CASSSGTSGSVRQFF.

CDR3 nucleotide sequence: TGTGCCAGCAGCCTCCACCCTGACGGTCCGGGAGAAAAACTGTTTTTT. Protein product: CASSLHPDGPGEKLFF. The gene calls are TRBV7-2 and TRBJ1-4; unclear D gene. Trimming left V 5 bases short and J 8 bases short, with 21 bases between. The CDR3 totals 16 residues. Germline assignment: CDR1 SGHTA and CDR2 FQGNSA.

This clonotype has more than one count but fewer than ten. The chain combines TRBV15 with TRBJ1-4; maybe TRBD1 (6 bases). Trimming shortened V by 8 bases and J by 8 bases, and 15 bases separated the two germline ends. This CDR3 is built from 13 residues. The germline V gene has CDR1 LNHNV and CDR2 YYDKDF (reference sequence). As DNA, the CDR3 is TGTGCCACCTGGGGGGCAGGAGGGGAAAAACTGTTTTTT. It specifies CATWGAGGEKLFF.

This clonotype was seen a handful of times. The rearrangement joins TRBV21-1 to TRBJ2-7. TRBV21-1 is recorded as a pseudogene. This CDR3 has 12 residues. In DNA, the CDR3 is TGTGCCAGCAGCAAAGGTGCCTACGAGCAGTACTTC. Translation: CASSKGAYEQYF.

J is TRBJ2-7 and V is TRBV2; TRBD2 aligns across 10 bases. The V segment lost 6 bases and the J segment 3 bases; nucleotides outside the gene matches: 5. The CDR3 runs to 14 residues. Germline V gene sequence: CDR1 SNHLY, CDR2 FYNNEI. As DNA, the CDR3 is TGTGCCAGCAGAGTAGCGGGGGGCCTCTACGAGCAGTACTTC. This gives the protein CASRVAGGLYEQYF.

V gene TRBV20-1 combines with J gene TRBJ1-2, with 10 bases fitting TRBD1. V was pared by 5 bases and J by 8 bases, with 5 bases of the junction left unmatched. Germline values: CDR1 DFQATT, CDR2 SNEGSKA (reference sequence). The CDR3 extends over 12 amino acids. For the CDR3, the DNA is TGCAGTGCTGCCCGGGACAGGGGAGGCTACACCTTC. This encodes CSAARDRGGYTF.

This chain links TRBV4-3 with TRBJ2-4, with D possibly being TRBD1 or TRBD2 (5 bases each). The ends were cut back, 1 base at V and 8 bases at J, with 12 bases in the middle. Germline V gene lookup returns CDR1 LGHNA and CDR2 YSLEER. CDR3 size: 14 residues. CDR3 nucleotide sequence: TGCGCCAGCAGCCAAGGAGGGGATTGGGACATTCAGTACTTC. This encodes CASSQGGDWDIQYF.

This clonotype was counted between two and nine times. V and J are TRBV2 and TRBJ2-3; TRBD2 agrees at 12 bases. V lost 5 bases and J lost 4; bases outside the gene matches: 10. The CDR3 is 17 amino acids. Germline lookup yields CDR1 SNHLY and CDR2 FYNNEI. The CDR3 region is CASSHPGLAGRPDTQYF. The CDR3 nucleotides are TGTGCCAGCAGTCATCCGGGACTAGCGGGTCGCCCAGATACGCAGTATTTT.

This clonotype was picked up a small number of times. The rearrangement uses TRBV29-1 and TRBJ1-4; D ambiguous. V was pared by 6 bases and J by 3 bases, with 11 bases between. The CDR3 is 13 amino acids. In germline, CDR1 is SQVTM, CDR2 ANQGSEA. Here the CDR3 DNA reads TGCAGCGTGAGCCCCAGTCCTAATGAAAAACTGTTTTTT. Translating gives CSVSPSPNEKLFF.

Concerning this clonotype: At one end, the junction sequence differs from germline, possibly due to a read error. The chain employs TRBV12-3 or TRBV12-4 and TRBJ2-5; weak D call: TRBD1 (6 bases). The DNA end favors TRBJ2-1, so the J call may be wrong. This CDR3 spans 13 amino acids. The CDR3 sequence: CASRPQGGNGQFF. The CDR3 DNA reads TGTGCCAGCAGACCACAGGGTGGCAATGGGCAGTTCTTC.

This clonotype was seen more than once but under ten times. The rearrangement uses TRBV6-2 or TRBV6-3 and TRBJ2-7, with TRBD1 identical over 10 bases. Germline trimming cut 5 bases from V and 3 bases from J; bases unmatched to any gene: 7. CDR1 MNHEY and CDR2 SVGEGT come from the germline V gene. The CDR3 spans 15 residues. CDR3 sequence reads: CASSQDRGPHYEQYF. The CDR3 bases are TGTGCCAGCAGTCAAGACAGGGGGCCCCACTACGAGCAGTACTTC.

There are a few counts of this clonotype. This chain uses TRBV7-2 with TRBJ1-2, with D unclear. The V end lost 5 bases, the J end lost 8 bases, and 18 bases lay between the germline ends. The CDR3 consists of 14 residues. Germline V gives CDR1 SGHTA, CDR2 FQGNSA. DNA for the CDR3: TGTGCCAGCAGCGCCCCCGGCAGAATGAAAGGCTACACCTTC. Protein product: CASSAPGRMKGYTF.

This clonotype showed up just a few times. V is TRBV20-1 and J is TRBJ2-3; 8 positions match TRBD1. V was pared by 3 bases and J by 1 base, with 6 bases of the junction left unmatched. Germline V lookup: CDR1 DFQATT, CDR2 SNEGSKA (reference sequence). CDR3 length: 15 residues. Here the CDR3 reads CSASIGQGRTDTQYF. The DNA for the CDR3 is TGCAGTGCTAGCATCGGACAGGGCCGCACAGATACGCAGTATTTT.

The chain recombines TRBV12-5 with TRBJ1-5, with TRBD1 as a possible D gene (6 bases). Germline CDR1 is LGHNT and CDR2 is FRNRAP. With 3 bases removed from V and 5 bases from J, the gap between germline ends came to 11 bases. The CDR3 length is 14 residues. DNA of the CDR3: TGTGCTAGTGGTTTTGGGGGGCGCGATCAGCCCCAGCATTTT. Translation: CASGFGGRDQPQHF.

Comment on this clonotype: Germline is not matched at one junction end, which may reflect a read error. The chain carries TRBV4-2 and TRBJ2-7, with TRBD1 matching over 7 bases. CDR3 length equals 12 residues. From germline, CDR1 is LGHNA and CDR2 YNFKEQ. CDR3 sequence: CAGSSGGYEQYF. CDR3 bases: TGTGCCGGCAGCTCAGGGGGCTACGAGCAGTACTTC.